This TCR beta chain stems from a study of blood T cell repertoires in COVID-19. Looking at the study overall: Nucleic acid was either cDNA or gDNA, and it came from T cells, B-cell-depleted T cells, or PBMCs.

The Seattle patients joined while their infection was active and were tracked longitudinally afterward. As originally analysed: How many nucleated cells were present was estimated from reference gene primer amplification. Method: immunoSEQ multiplex PCR; TCRdb's copy keeps in-frame clones and lacks some. V and J calls plus clone size are reproduced from that table; the DNA served to infer D and trimming. The sample has more than 300,000 clones; 88% are singletons. From germline, CDR1 is SEHNR and CDR2 FQNEAQ (reference sequence). The CDR3 is 16 amino acids. Trimming left V 5 bases short and J 2 bases short, with 16 bases between.

Material for sequencing was peripheral blood. This chain uses TRBV7-9 with TRBJ2-1; tentative D call: TRBD2 (6 bases). This clonotype was obtained from an older woman with COVID-19, enrolled during active disease. The CDR3 nucleotides are TGTGCCAGCAGCCCCCGGGACTTTCCTCCCTACAATGAGCAGTTCTTC. It encodes CASSPRDFPPYNEQFF. Looking up the rest from reference TRBV7-9 and TRBJ2-1 gives the full variable domain: DTGVSQNPRHKITKRGQNVTFRCDPISEHNRLYWYRQTLGQGPEFLTYFQNEAQLEKSRLLSDRFSAERPKGSFSTLEIQRTEQGDSAMYLCASSPRDFPPYNEQFFGPGTRLTVL.